This TCR beta chain was sequenced for a study of T cell responses to AZD1222 COVID-19 vaccine. The study's findings and limits: Spike-wide vaccine-associated CD4 TCRs dominated at 160-218 and 743-854. Two AZD1222 doses significantly raised spike-specific TCR breadth and depth over controls. Donors, mostly white British, included more females; clonal diversity was possibly underestimated.

As to this clone: No antigen is known for it.

TCRdb's table, derived via immunoSEQ multiplex PCR, lists solely in-frame clones and lacks some. The data show around 160,000 clones, about 92% seen once. This CDR3 spans 12 amino acids. CDR1 is SGDLS, CDR2 YYNGEE, per germline. The ends were cut back, 6 bases at V and 2 bases at J, with 8 bases in the middle. The V call is TRBV9, the J call TRBJ1-2; a weak D match, TRBD1 (5 bases). Sequences were derived from peripheral blood, sampled on day 0 of AZD1222 vaccination. The clonotype originates from an adult in good health. In DNA form, the CDR3 reads TGTGCCAGCAAGAGGGGAAACTATGGCTACACCTTC. Amino acid sequence: CASKRGNYGYTF.